A selection of T cell receptor beta chains follows, all from one sample in a study of shared clonotypes between healthy human individuals. Profiled with immunoSEQ multiplex PCR; TCRdb holds only in-frame clones, not every one. The sample has 2 million to 2.5 million clones, roughly 91% seen once. The sample taken for sequencing was naive CD8+ T cells from PBMCs. These receptors were collected from a man aged 18 to 30 in good health. Some clones in this sample may be carry-over from other donors' samples. Both conserved end residues are part of each CDR3. D genes are given only for firm matches. Clone sizes are given selectively: once, few, many, or a class where the clone is expanded.

>TRBJ1-4|NA|NA|TRBV29-1
CSVDDGRNEKLFF
TGCAGCGTTGATGACGGCCGGAATGAAAAACTGTTTTTT
>TRBJ2-1|NA|NA|TRBV7-2
CASSLGGSNEQFF
TGTGCCAGCAGCTTAGGTGGGTCGAATGAGCAGTTCTTC
>TRBJ2-7|NA|TRBD2|TRBV27
CASSPRLAVNYEQYF
TGTGCCAGCAGTCCTAGACTAGCGGTGAACTACGAGCAGTACTTC
>TRBJ2-5|NA|NA|TRBV19
CASSIPGYLETQYF
TGTGCCAGTAGTATCCCAGGGTATTTGGAGACCCAGTACTTC
>TRBJ1-6|NA|TRBD1|TRBV30
CAWRAGGSSPLHF
TGTGCCTGGAGGGCAGGGGGTAGTTCACCCCTCCACTTT
>TRBJ2-7|NA|NA|TRBV7-9
CAIEGAYEQYF
TGTGCCATAGAAGGCGCATACGAGCAGTACTTC
>TRBJ2-7|NA|NA|TRBV4-1
CASSLRGTPSSYEQYF
TGCGCCAGCAGCCTACGGGGGACACCTAGCTCCTACGAGCAGTACTTC
>TRBJ2-7|NA|TRBD2|TRBV7-2
CASSLATGGYEQYF
TGTGCCAGCAGCTTAGCGACGGGAGGCTACGAGCAGTACTTC
>TRBJ1-3|once|TRBD1|TRBV5-6
CASSFPGTAPGNTIYF
TGTGCCAGCAGCTTCCCCGGGACAGCGCCTGGAAACACCATATATTTT
>TRBJ2-1|NA|TRBD1|TRBV28
CASTQTSRDSHSYNEQFF
TGTGCCAGCACCCAAACCTCCCGGGACAGCCATTCCTACAATGAGCAGTTCTTC
>TRBJ1-3|NA|NA|TRBV10-3
CAISETDSIGNTIYF
TGTGCCATCAGTGAGACGGACAGTATAGGAAACACCATATATTTT
>TRBJ1-1|NA|NA|TRBV7-2
CASSLLIGPSEAFF
TGTGCCAGCAGCTTATTAATCGGACCGAGTGAAGCTTTCTTT
>TRBJ2-7|NA|TRBD1|TRBV29-1
CSVRDRGSYEQYF
TGCAGCGTTAGGGACAGGGGCTCCTACGAGCAGTACTTC
>TRBJ1-1|NA|NA|TRBV11-2
CASSFLPLTRGHTEAFF
TGTGCCAGCAGCTTTCTTCCCCTGACCAGGGGCCACACTGAAGCTTTCTTT
>TRBJ2-7|NA|NA|TRBV5-4
CASSLGPGGRQYF
TGTGCCAGCAGCTTGGGCCCAGGAGGGAGGCAGTACTTC
>TRBJ2-7|once|TRBD2|TRBV7-6
CASALGSGYEQYF
TGTGCCAGCGCCCTGGGTAGCGGGTACGAGCAGTACTTC
>TRBJ2-7|NA|TRBD2|TRBV28
CASSSRTSGLTYEQYF
TGTGCCAGCAGTTCGCGGACTAGCGGGCTCACCTACGAGCAGTACTTC